These T cell receptor beta chains were read from a single sample in a study of T cells in Graves' hyperthyroidism and ophthalmopathy. TCRdb passed the multiplex PCR reads through MiXCR, listing each CDR3 protein once. The sample has roughly 260,000 distinct CDR3 sequences, approximately 15% seen once. Sequenced input: blood. The receptor source for this set is a woman in her thirties or forties with Graves' hyperthyroidism that later progressed to Graves' ophthalmopathy. CDR3s leave out the opening cysteine and the closing phenylalanine or tryptophan. D genes are given only for firm matches. Size values are once, few and many counts, or a class for expanded clones, and some rows have none.

j_gene: TRBJ2-1; abundance: many; d_gene: TRBD2; v_gene: TRBV9; CDR3aa: ASGRTSGSFRSNEQF
j_gene: TRBJ1-1; abundance: many; d_gene: .; v_gene: TRBV6-1; CDR3aa: ASRLRDTGRGTEAF
j_gene: TRBJ1-2; abundance: many; d_gene: .; v_gene: TRBV20-1; CDR3aa: SARPIIVGGYT
j_gene: TRBJ2-1; abundance: many; d_gene: TRBD1; v_gene: TRBV27; CDR3aa: STGDYNEQF
j_gene: TRBJ1-4; abundance: many; d_gene: .; v_gene: TRBV12-3/TRBV12-4; CDR3aa: ASSEWGGLPSNEKLF
j_gene: TRBJ1-2; abundance: many; d_gene: .; v_gene: TRBV10-3; CDR3aa: AISESTETNYGYT
j_gene: TRBJ2-1; abundance: many; d_gene: TRBD2; v_gene: TRBV5-6; CDR3aa: ASSLGSGSSYNEQF
j_gene: TRBJ1-5; abundance: many; d_gene: TRBD1; v_gene: TRBV27; CDR3aa: ASSLRGLGGNQPQH
j_gene: TRBJ2-5; abundance: many; d_gene: .; v_gene: TRBV24-1; CDR3aa: ATSERDSGETQY
j_gene: TRBJ2-1; abundance: many; d_gene: .; v_gene: TRBV11-3; CDR3aa: ASSLVKGNRGHSYNEQF
j_gene: TRBJ2-2; abundance: .; d_gene: TRBD2; v_gene: TRBV9; CDR3aa: ASSSGTSGSVNTGELF
j_gene: TRBJ2-7; abundance: many; d_gene: .; v_gene: TRBV11-2; CDR3aa: ASSLWPVLFSYEQY
j_gene: TRBJ2-3; abundance: .; d_gene: TRBD1; v_gene: TRBV6-1; CDR3aa: ASSLGTGGFRRTDTQY
j_gene: TRBJ2-7; abundance: many; d_gene: TRBD2; v_gene: TRBV13; CDR3aa: ASSLGTSGGYEQY
j_gene: TRBJ2-3; abundance: few; d_gene: TRBD2; v_gene: TRBV20-1; CDR3aa: SASTSGRDTDTQY
j_gene: TRBJ1-1; abundance: many; d_gene: .; v_gene: TRBV19; CDR3aa: ASSIRTNTEAF
j_gene: TRBJ1-1; abundance: many; d_gene: TRBD1; v_gene: TRBV28; CDR3aa: ASSSDRAAAF
j_gene: TRBJ1-5; abundance: many; d_gene: TRBD1; v_gene: TRBV28; CDR3aa: ASSSGQGASNQPQH
j_gene: TRBJ1-2; abundance: many; d_gene: .; v_gene: TRBV27; CDR3aa: ASSRDEWGGYT
j_gene: TRBJ2-5; abundance: many; d_gene: .; v_gene: TRBV6-5; CDR3aa: ASSYSLRETQY
j_gene: TRBJ2-5; abundance: .; d_gene: TRBD2; v_gene: TRBV6-2/TRBV6-3; CDR3aa: ASSVRGLAGEETQY
j_gene: TRBJ2-2; abundance: many; d_gene: .; v_gene: TRBV29-1; CDR3aa: SVSGPPGELF
j_gene: TRBJ2-2; abundance: many; d_gene: .; v_gene: TRBV11-2; CDR3aa: ASSLEKGHRELF
j_gene: TRBJ2-7; abundance: .; d_gene: TRBD2; v_gene: TRBV29-1; CDR3aa: SVVGVLAGESYEQY
j_gene: TRBJ1-1; abundance: many; d_gene: .; v_gene: TRBV12-3/TRBV12-4; CDR3aa: ASSYGLSEAF
j_gene: TRBJ1-3; abundance: many; d_gene: .; v_gene: TRBV5-1; CDR3aa: ASSLGPQEFPSGNTIY
j_gene: TRBJ2-7; abundance: many; d_gene: TRBD2; v_gene: TRBV6-1; CDR3aa: ASSGLAGAPYEQY